This T cell receptor (beta chain) was sequenced during a study of siplizumab effects on memory and regulatory T cells. Of note for this clone: The antigen is not known.

Overall study results and limits: Naive T cells seemed more diverse than memory cells; they also seemed major alloresponse contributors.

The authors kept the mixed lymphocyte reaction cells in coculture at 37°C for five to six days. CFSE-tagged responder PBMCs and Violet Dye-tagged stimulator PBMCs were mixed 1:1. The repertoire was sequenced with immunoSEQ multiplex PCR; TCRdb's copy has only in-frame clones and lacks some. The sample consists of about 10,000 clones, roughly 46% of them appearing once. The sequenced sample consisted of CFSE-low (dividing) CD4+ T cells sorted from an allogeneic mixed lymphocyte reaction. The origin of this receptor is a human donor in good health; the cells came from an allogeneic mixed lymphocyte reaction.

CDR3 bases: TGTGCCAGCAGCTCGTCGGGCCCGACTAATGAAAAACTGTTTTTT. It specifies CASSSSGPTNEKLFF. This chain uses TRBV11-3 with TRBJ1-4; D unclear. The CDR3 contains 15 residues. V was cut by 4 bases and J by 2 bases, with 11 bases left in between. From germline, CDR1 is SGHNT and CDR2 YENEEA. Variable domain in full (rest from reference TRBV11-3 and TRBJ1-4): EAGVVQSPRYKIIEKKQPVAFWCNPISGHNTLYWYLQNLGQGPELLIRYENEEAVDDSQLPKDRFSAERLKGVDSTLKIQPAELGDSAVYLCASSSSGPTNEKLFFGSGTQLSVL.